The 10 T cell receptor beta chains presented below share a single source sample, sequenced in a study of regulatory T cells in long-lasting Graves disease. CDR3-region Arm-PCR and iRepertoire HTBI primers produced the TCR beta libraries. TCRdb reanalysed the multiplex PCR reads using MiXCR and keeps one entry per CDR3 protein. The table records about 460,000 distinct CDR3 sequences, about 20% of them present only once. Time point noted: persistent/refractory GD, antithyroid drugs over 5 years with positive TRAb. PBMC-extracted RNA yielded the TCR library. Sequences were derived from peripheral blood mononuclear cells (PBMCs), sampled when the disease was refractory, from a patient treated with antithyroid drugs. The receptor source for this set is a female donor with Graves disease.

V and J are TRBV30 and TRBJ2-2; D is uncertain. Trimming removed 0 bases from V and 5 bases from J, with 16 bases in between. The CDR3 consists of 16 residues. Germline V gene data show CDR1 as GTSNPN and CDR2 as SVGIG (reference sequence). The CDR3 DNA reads TGTGCCTGGAGTGTACGACCTGGTGAGAGGACCGGGGAGCTGTTTTTT. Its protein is CAWSVRPGERTGELFF.

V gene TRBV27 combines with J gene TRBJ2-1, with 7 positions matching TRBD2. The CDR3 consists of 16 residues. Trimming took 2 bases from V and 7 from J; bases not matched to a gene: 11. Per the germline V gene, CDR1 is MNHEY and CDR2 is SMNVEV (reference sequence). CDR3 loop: CASSLLGSAGQNEQFF. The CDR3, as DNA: TGTGCCAGCAGTTTACTCGGATCAGCGGGGCAAAATGAGCAGTTCTTC.

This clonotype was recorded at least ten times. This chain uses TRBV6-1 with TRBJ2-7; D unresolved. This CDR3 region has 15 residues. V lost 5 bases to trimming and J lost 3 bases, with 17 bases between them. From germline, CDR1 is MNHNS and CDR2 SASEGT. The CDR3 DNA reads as TGTGCCAGCAGTATTGACGGATCTAGAAGCTACGAGCAGTACTTC. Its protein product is CASSIDGSRSYEQYF.

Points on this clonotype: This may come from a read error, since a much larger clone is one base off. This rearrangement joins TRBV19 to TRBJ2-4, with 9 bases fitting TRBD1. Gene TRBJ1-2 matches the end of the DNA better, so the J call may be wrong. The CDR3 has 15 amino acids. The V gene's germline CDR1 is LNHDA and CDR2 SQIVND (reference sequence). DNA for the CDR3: TGTGCCAGTAGTCTCACCCGGGACAGGGTCGACGGCTACACCTTC. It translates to CASSLTRDRVDGYTF.

DNA of the CDR3: TGTGCCAGTGGTACAGGCCCTACAGGGTCGTACAATGAGCAGTTCTTC. It encodes CASGTGPTGSYNEQFF. The rearrangement joins TRBV19 to TRBJ2-1, with D possibly being TRBD1 (6 bases). Germline CDR1 is LNHDA and CDR2 is SQIVND (reference sequence). V lost 8 bases, J lost 4 bases, and 21 bases lay in between. The CDR3 covers 16 residues.

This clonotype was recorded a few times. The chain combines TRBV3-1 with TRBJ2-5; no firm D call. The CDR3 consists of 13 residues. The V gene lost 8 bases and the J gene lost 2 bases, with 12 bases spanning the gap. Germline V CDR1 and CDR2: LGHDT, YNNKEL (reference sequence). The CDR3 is CASLGGLQETQYF. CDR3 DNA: TGTGCCAGCTTGGGTGGGCTACAAGAGACCCAGTACTTC.

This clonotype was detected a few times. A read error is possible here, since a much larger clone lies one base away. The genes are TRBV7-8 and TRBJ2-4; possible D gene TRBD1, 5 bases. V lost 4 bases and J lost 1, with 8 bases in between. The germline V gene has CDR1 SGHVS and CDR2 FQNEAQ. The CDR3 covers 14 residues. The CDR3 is CASSSGAAKNIQYF. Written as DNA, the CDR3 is TGTGCCAGCAGCTCTGGGGCGGCCAAAAACATTCAGTACTTC.

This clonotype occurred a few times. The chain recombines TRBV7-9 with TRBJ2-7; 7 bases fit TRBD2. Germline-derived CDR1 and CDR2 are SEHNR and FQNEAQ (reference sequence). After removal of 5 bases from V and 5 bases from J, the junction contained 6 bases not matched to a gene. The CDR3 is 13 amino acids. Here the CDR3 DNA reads TGTGCCAGCAGCCCCCCGGGGAGGGACGAGCAGTACTTC. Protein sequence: CASSPPGRDEQYF.

DNA of the CDR3: TGTGCCAGCAGCCCAGGGACAGAAAAAGAGACCCAGTACTTC. Translating gives CASSPGTEKETQYF. J is TRBJ2-5 and V is TRBV7-9; 7 nucleotides line up with TRBD1. The V segment lost 5 bases and the J segment 3 bases; nucleotides outside the gene matches: 6. The CDR3 is 14 residues long. Germline V CDR1 and CDR2: SEHNR, FQNEAQ (reference sequence). The variable domain in full, with the rest retrieved from reference TRBV7-9 and TRBJ2-5, is DTGVSQNPRHKITKRGQNVTFRCDPISEHNRLYWYRQTLGQGPEFLTYFQNEAQLEKSRLLSDRFSAERPKGSFSTLEIQRTEQGDSAMYLCASSPGTEKETQYFGPGTRLLVL.

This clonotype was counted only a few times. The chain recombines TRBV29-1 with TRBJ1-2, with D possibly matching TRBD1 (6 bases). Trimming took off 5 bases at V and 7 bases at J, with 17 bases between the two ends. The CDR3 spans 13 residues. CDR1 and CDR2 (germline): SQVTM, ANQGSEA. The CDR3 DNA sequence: TGCAGCGTTACCCAGTCACAGGGTTTTGGCTACACCTTC. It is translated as CSVTQSQGFGYTF. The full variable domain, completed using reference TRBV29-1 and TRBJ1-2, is SAVISQKPSRDICQRGTSLTIQCQVDSQVTMMFWYRQQPGQSLTLIATANQGSEATYESGFVIDKFPISRPNLTFSTLTVSNMSPEDSSIYLCSVTQSQGFGYTFGSGTRLTVV.